This TCR beta chain was sequenced in a study of molecular identifiers for immune sequencing clone quantification. Trimming removed 6 bases from V and 0 bases from J, with 11 bases in between. This CDR3 has 15 residues. CDR1 and CDR2 from the germline V gene are MDHEN and SYDVKM. TCRdb re-called the PCR reads through MiXCR, storing one row per CDR3 protein. This sample yields approximately 670,000 distinct CDR3 sequences, of which about 20% are seen a single time; 0.85% belongs to the top ten. V gene TRBV28 combines with J gene TRBJ1-4; D is uncertain. Specimen: naive CD8+ T cells from blood, with Jurkat cell RNA spiked in. The subset here: FACS-sorted CD8+CD4-CCR7+CD45RA+ naive T cells. The clonotype comes from a human donor in good health. Some libraries in this study had Jurkat cell RNA spiked in. The CDR3 sequence: CASRGEWATNEKLFF. The CDR3 DNA reads as TGTGCCAGCAGAGGCGAGTGGGCAACTAATGAAAAACTGTTTTTT.